Listed below are T cell receptor beta chains from one sample, sequenced in a study of T cells in Graves' hyperthyroidism and ophthalmopathy. Each CDR3 protein gets one entry after TCRdb re-called the multiplex PCR reads with MiXCR. The sample holds 300,000 to 450,000 distinct CDR3 sequences; 20% to 25% are singletons and the top ten take more than 60%. What was sequenced was blood. These receptors all come from a man aged 45-65 years with Graves' hyperthyroidism. CDR3s include the opening cysteine and the closing phenylalanine or tryptophan. A D gene is named only where the DNA matches it firmly. Size tells how often a clone was seen (once, few, many) or the class of an expanded clone, and some rows leave it out.

abundance	d_gene	v_gene	j_gene	CDR3nt	CDR3aa
once	.	TRBV14	TRBJ2-3	TGTGCCAGCAGCCAAGGGGCAGCCCATGGCACAGATACGCAGTATTTT	CASSQGAAHGTDTQYF
.	TRBD1	TRBV6-1	TRBJ2-1	TGTGCCAGCAGAACCCGGGACAGGGGTTCAGGAGAGCAGTTCTTC	CASRTRDRGSGEQFF
many	.	TRBV3-1	TRBJ2-5	TGTGCCAGCAGCCAGAGGGGGGTGCGGCTCGGAGAGACCCAGTACTTC	CASSQRGVRLGETQYF
.	.	TRBV4-1	TRBJ2-3	TGCGCCAGCAGCCAAGCCACCCGAGGGCTTACAGATACGCAGTATTTT	CASSQATRGLTDTQYF
few	TRBD1	TRBV6-2/TRBV6-3	TRBJ2-1	TGTGCCAGCAGTTATTCAGGAAGGACAGGGGCCTCGGGGAATGAGCAGTTCTTC	CASSYSGRTGASGNEQFF
few	.	TRBV10-3	TRBJ1-5	TGTGCCATCAGCCCGGCGGGCAATCAGCCCCAGCATTTT	CAISPAGNQPQHF
many	.	TRBV7-3	TRBJ2-1	TGTGCCAGCAGCTCCTACGGGACCCTCGGCTACAATGAGCAGTTCTTC	CASSSYGTLGYNEQFF
few	.	TRBV7-9	TRBJ1-1	TGTGCCAGCAGCTTCACCGGACAGACTGAAGCTTTCTTT	CASSFTGQTEAFF
.	.	TRBV4-1	TRBJ1-3	TGCGCCAGCTCTTCCCCCACCGGGATCAGGGCGAGAAACACCATATATTTT	CASSSPTGIRARNTIYF
.	TRBD2	TRBV3-1	TRBJ2-1	TGTGCCAGCAGCCACGGGGGGGGTAGGACTGAGCAGTTCTTC	CASSHGGGRTEQFF
few	.	TRBV11-2	TRBJ2-2	TGTGCCAGCAGCGCCCCTCCCGGGGAGCTGTTTTTT	CASSAPPGELFF
.	TRBD1	TRBV28	TRBJ2-7	TGTGCCAGCAGCAATGACAGGGTTCGGGCTGCCGAGCAGTACTTC	CASSNDRVRAAEQYF
few	.	TRBV11-2	TRBJ2-1	TGTGCCAGCAGCCAGGGGACCCCCTACAATGAGCAGTTCTTC	CASSQGTPYNEQFF
many	TRBD2	TRBV12-3/TRBV12-4	TRBJ2-1	TGTGCCAGCCAAGGACTAGCGGGACTTGAGCAGTTCTTC	CASQGLAGLEQFF
once	TRBD2	TRBV2	TRBJ2-4	TGTGCCAGCAGTGCTCTAGCGGGGGTATCCCCTGTGGACATTCAGTACTTC	CASSALAGVSPVDIQYF
.	TRBD2	TRBV3-1	TRBJ2-3	TGTGCCAGCAGCCAAGACTTGGGGACTAGCGGGAGAGGGGACACAGATACGCAGTATTTT	CASSQDLGTSGRGDTDTQYF
many	TRBD1	TRBV11-2	TRBJ2-4	TGTGCCAGCAGCCATCGGACAGGGCAAAACATTCAGTACTTC	CASSHRTGQNIQYF
.	TRBD2	TRBV28	TRBJ2-1	TGTGCCAGCATCGAGGCGGGGGGGTACAATGAGCAGTTCTTC	CASIEAGGYNEQFF
.	.	TRBV11-2	TRBJ2-1	TGTGCCAGCAGCTTAGATATAACCTACAATGAGCAGTTCTTC	CASSLDITYNEQFF
few	TRBD1	TRBV7-3	TRBJ2-6	TGTGCCAGCAGCCCCTCACAGGGGGCAGCTGGGGCCAACGTCCTGACTTTC	CASSPSQGAAGANVLTF
.	TRBD1	TRBV6-1	TRBJ1-2	TGTGCCAGCAGTGTGCCGGGACAGGGCTATGGCTACACCTTC	CASSVPGQGYGYTF
.	TRBD1	TRBV3-1	TRBJ2-5	TGTGCCAGCAGCCGCCGGACACCAGGGGGAGAGACCCAGTACTTC	CASSRRTPGGETQYF
.	.	TRBV12-3/TRBV12-4	TRBJ1-1	TGTGCCAGCAGTTCTCAACTTCATGTCCCGAACACTGAAGCTTTCTTT	CASSSQLHVPNTEAFF
.	TRBD1	TRBV12-3/TRBV12-4	TRBJ1-6	TGTGCCAGCACCCTCGACAGGGGTAATTCACCCCTCCACTTT	CASTLDRGNSPLHF
many	TRBD2	TRBV5-1	TRBJ2-1	TGCGCCAGCAGTATCGGGGGGTCAGTGAATGAGCAGTTCTTC	CASSIGGSVNEQFF
many	.	TRBV6-1	TRBJ2-7	TGTGCCAGCAGATCGGGAACTACGCAGCAGTACTTC	CASRSGTTQQYF
few	.	TRBV19	TRBJ1-2	TGTGCCAGTAGTATATCCATCCAGGTCTATGGCTACACCTTC	CASSISIQVYGYTF
.	TRBD1	TRBV5-1	TRBJ2-2	TGCGCCAGCAGCTTGGAGGTGACAGGGTACACCGGGGAGCTGTTTTTT	CASSLEVTGYTGELFF
.	.	TRBV6-5	TRBJ2-7	TGTGCCAGCAGTTACGGGGCCATCTCCTACGAGCAGTACTTC	CASSYGAISYEQYF
.	TRBD1	TRBV6-5	TRBJ1-1	TGTGCCAGCAGTTACGACAGGGGGCTTGGCACTGAAGCTTTCTTT	CASSYDRGLGTEAFF
few	TRBD1	TRBV20-1	TRBJ2-3	TGCAGTGCTAGTTCCCGACAGGGGGCGCGTATCACAGATACGCAGTATTTT	CSASSRQGARITDTQYF
.	.	TRBV4-3	TRBJ2-5	TGCGCCAGCAGCCAAGATTCTCACTCTAGCAGGGGGACCCAGTACTTC	CASSQDSHSSRGTQYF
.	TRBD2	TRBV12-5	TRBJ2-3	TGTGCTAGTGGTTTGGGGCTAGCGGCAGATACGCAGTATTTT	CASGLGLAADTQYF
.	.	TRBV28	TRBJ2-7	TGTGCCAGCAGTTTTAGGGGTGGGTCCTACGAGCAGTACTTC	CASSFRGGSYEQYF
.	.	TRBV18	TRBJ1-2	TGTGCCAGCTCACCAAGGGTTACGGATGGCTACACCTTC	CASSPRVTDGYTF
many	TRBD2	TRBV6-2/TRBV6-3	TRBJ2-3	TGTGCCAGCAGTAGACTAGCGGGAGTCGCAGATACGCAGTATTTT	CASSRLAGVADTQYF
few	TRBD2	TRBV5-1	TRBJ2-1	TGCGCCAGCAGCTTGGTTGGACTAGCGGGAGGCCACAATGAGCAGTTCTTC	CASSLVGLAGGHNEQFF
.	.	TRBV7-9	TRBJ1-4	TGTGCCAGCAGCTTGCGGACGGGACCCGCGGAAAAACTGTTTTTT	CASSLRTGPAEKLFF
.	.	TRBV6-1	TRBJ1-5	TGTGCCAGCAGCCACACAGCGTACAATCAGCCCCAGCATTTT	CASSHTAYNQPQHF
.	.	TRBV4-2	TRBJ2-3	TGTGCCAGCAGCCAAGCCGTGGAGGGAGGAACAGATACGCAGTATTTT	CASSQAVEGGTDTQYF
many	TRBD2	TRBV7-6	TRBJ2-7	TGTGCCAGCAGCCACACTAGCGGGAGCGACTACGAGCAGTACTTC	CASSHTSGSDYEQYF
few	.	TRBV5-4	TRBJ2-7	TGTGCCAGCAGCTCCAGGGGGGGCGCGTACGAGCAGTACTTC	CASSSRGGAYEQYF
few	.	TRBV5-1	TRBJ1-2	TGCGCCAGCAGCAAGGGGACGGCTTATGGCTACACCTTC	CASSKGTAYGYTF
many	.	TRBV10-3	TRBJ2-5	TGTGCCATCAGTGATGGGCGTGGAGAGACCCAGTACTTC	CAISDGRGETQYF
.	TRBD1	TRBV12-3/TRBV12-4	TRBJ2-1	TGTGCCAGCTCCTGGGGCAGGGGGCCGTGCAATGAGCAGTTCTTC	CASSWGRGPCNEQFF
.	TRBD2	TRBV6-1	TRBJ2-2	TGTGCCAGCCAGCAGCTAGCGGGAGGATCCACCGGGGAGCTGTTTTTT	CASQQLAGGSTGELFF
few	.	TRBV30	TRBJ2-1	TGTGCCTGGAGTGGGACGAGCTCCTACAATGAGCAGTTCTTC	CAWSGTSSYNEQFF